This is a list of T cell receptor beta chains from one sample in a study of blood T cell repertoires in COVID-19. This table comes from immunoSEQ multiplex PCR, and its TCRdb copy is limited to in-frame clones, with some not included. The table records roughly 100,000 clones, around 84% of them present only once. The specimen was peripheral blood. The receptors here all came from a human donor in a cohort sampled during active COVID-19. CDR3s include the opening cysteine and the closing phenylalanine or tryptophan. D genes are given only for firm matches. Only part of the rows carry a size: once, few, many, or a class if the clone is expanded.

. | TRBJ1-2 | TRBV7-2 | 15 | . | TGTGCCAGCAGCCCACAAACAGGGCTCCACCATGGCTACACCTTC | CASSPQTGLHHGYTF
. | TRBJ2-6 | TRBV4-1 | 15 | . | TGCGCCAGCAGCGAAAGCCCCTCTGGGGCCAACGTCCTGACTTTC | CASSESPSGANVLTF
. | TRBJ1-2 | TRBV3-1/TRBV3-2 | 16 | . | TGTGCCAGCAGCCACTCTCGGGGGAGGGTTTCAGGTGGCTACACCTTC | CASSHSRGRVSGGYTF
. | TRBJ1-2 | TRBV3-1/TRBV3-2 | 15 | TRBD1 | TGTGCCAGCAGCCGCCGGACAGGGACCAACTATGGCTACACCTTC | CASSRRTGTNYGYTF
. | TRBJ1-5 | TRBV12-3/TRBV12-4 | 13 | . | TGTGCCAGCAGGGCCGGGACACATCAGCCCCAGCATTTT | CASRAGTHQPQHF
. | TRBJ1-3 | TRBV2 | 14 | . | TGTGCCAGCAGGCCTAGCGGGTCTGGAAACACCATATATTTT | CASRPSGSGNTIYF
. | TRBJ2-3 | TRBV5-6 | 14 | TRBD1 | TGTGCCAGCAGCCTCGGGACAGGGGCAGATACGCAGTATTTT | CASSLGTGADTQYF
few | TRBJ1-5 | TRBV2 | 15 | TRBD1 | TGTGCCAGCAGGGACAGGGGTCGGGGCAATCAGCCCCAGCATTTT | CASRDRGRGNQPQHF
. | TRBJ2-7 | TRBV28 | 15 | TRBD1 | TGTGCCAGCACCCCAGGGGGCAGAGTTGGGTACGAGCAGTACTTC | CASTPGGRVGYEQYF
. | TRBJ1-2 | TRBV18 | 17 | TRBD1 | TGTGCCAGCTCACCCCCCCCCGGGGGACAGGTTAACTATGGCTACACCTTC | CASSPPPGGQVNYGYTF
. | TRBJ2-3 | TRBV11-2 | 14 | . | TGTGCCAGCAGCTTAGATCCAGGTATAGATACGCAGTATTTT | CASSLDPGIDTQYF
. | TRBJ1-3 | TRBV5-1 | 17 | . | TGCGCCAGCAGCAGCACTTGGGTAGGGGCGCGTGGAAACACCATATATTTT | CASSSTWVGARGNTIYF
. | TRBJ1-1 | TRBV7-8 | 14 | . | TGTGCCAGCAGCTTTCCGGGGGGGAACACTGAAGCTTTCTTT | CASSFPGGNTEAFF
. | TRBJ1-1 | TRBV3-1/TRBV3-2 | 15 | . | TGTGCCAGCAGCCCGAGGACAAGTATGAACACTGAAGCTTTCTTT | CASSPRTSMNTEAFF
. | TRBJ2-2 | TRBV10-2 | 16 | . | TGCGCCAGCAGTGACATTTCGGGGGGCTGGGGCGGGGAGCTGTTTTTT | CASSDISGGWGGELFF
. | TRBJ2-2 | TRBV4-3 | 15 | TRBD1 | TGCGCCAGCAGCCTGACAGGGTTAGTCACCGGGGAGCTGTTTTTT | CASSLTGLVTGELFF
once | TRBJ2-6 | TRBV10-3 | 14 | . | TGTGCCACCCGAATGGGGGCGGAGGCCAACGTCCTGACTTTC | CATRMGAEANVLTF
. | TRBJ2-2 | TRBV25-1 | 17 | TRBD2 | TGTGCCAGCAGTGAAAGGGGACTAGCTGGGTCGGTCGGGGAGCTGTTTTTT | CASSERGLAGSVGELFF
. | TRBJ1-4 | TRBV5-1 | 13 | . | TGCGCCAGCAGAGGGGGTGGGCAAGAAAAACTGTTTTTT | CASRGGGQEKLFF
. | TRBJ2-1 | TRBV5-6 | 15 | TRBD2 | TGTGCCAGCAGCTTTAGGGGGACTAGCGGATCGCCCGTGTTCTTC | CASSFRGTSGSPVFF
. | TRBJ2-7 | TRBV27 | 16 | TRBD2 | TGTGCCAGCAGTCTAACGACTAGCGGGGCCCCCTACGAGCAGTACTTC | CASSLTTSGAPYEQYF
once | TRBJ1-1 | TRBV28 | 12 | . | TGTGCCAGTTTCGGGAGAAACACTGAAGCTTTCTTT | CASFGRNTEAFF
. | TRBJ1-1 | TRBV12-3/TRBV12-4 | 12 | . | TGTGCCAGCAGTAGGCCCCGGGAGCAAGCTTTCTTT | CASSRPREQAFF
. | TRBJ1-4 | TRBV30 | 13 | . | TGTGCCTGGAGGCGGGGACCGTATGAAAAACTGTTTTTT | CAWRRGPYEKLFF
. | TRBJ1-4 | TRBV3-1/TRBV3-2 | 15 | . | TGTGCCAGCAGCCAAGATAGCCAGGGTAGGGAAAAACTGTTTTTT | CASSQDSQGREKLFF
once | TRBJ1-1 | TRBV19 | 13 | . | TGTGCCAGTAGTCGGGCAGGGGACACTGAAGCTTTCTTT | CASSRAGDTEAFF
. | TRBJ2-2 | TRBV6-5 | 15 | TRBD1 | TGTGCCAGCAGAACAGGGGGCGCAGACACCGGGGAGCTGTTTTTT | CASRTGGADTGELFF
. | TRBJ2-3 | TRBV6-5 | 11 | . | TGTGCCAGCGTTATTGTGGATACGCAGTATTTT | CASVIVDTQYF
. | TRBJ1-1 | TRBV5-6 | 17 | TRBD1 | TGTGCCAGCAGCTTGGCCAGGACAGGGGTCCCCGTTACTGAAGCTTTCTTT | CASSLARTGVPVTEAFF
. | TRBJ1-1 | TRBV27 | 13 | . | TGTGCCAGCAGTTTAGCAGGGATCACTGAAGCTTTCTTT | CASSLAGITEAFF
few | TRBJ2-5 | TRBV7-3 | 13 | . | TGTGCCAGCAGCCCCGGGACACGGGAGACCCAGTACTTC | CASSPGTRETQYF
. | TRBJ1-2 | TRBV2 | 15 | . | TGTGCCAGCAGCAAAGAGGACGGGACTAACTATGGCTACACCTTC | CASSKEDGTNYGYTF
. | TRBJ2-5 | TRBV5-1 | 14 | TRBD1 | TGCGCCAGCACCTCGGGGACAGGGAGAGAGACCCAGTACTTC | CASTSGTGRETQYF
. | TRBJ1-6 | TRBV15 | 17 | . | TGTGCCACCAGCAGACCGAGAGGAACTTCGGGTGGGTCACCCCTCCACTTT | CATSRPRGTSGGSPLHF
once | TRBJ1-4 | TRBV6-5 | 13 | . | TGTGCCAGCGATGGAAGGACTGATGAAAAACTGTTTTTT | CASDGRTDEKLFF
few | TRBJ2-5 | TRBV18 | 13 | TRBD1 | TGTGCCAGCTCACCCGACAGGGCAGAGACCCAGTACTTC | CASSPDRAETQYF
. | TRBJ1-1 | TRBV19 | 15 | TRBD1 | TGTGCCAGTAGTAACAGGGGTATGAGGACGGCTGAAGCTTTCTTT | CASSNRGMRTAEAFF
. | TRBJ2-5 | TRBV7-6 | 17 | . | TGTGCCAGCAGCTTTGGAGTCACGGGGGGCAGTCGAGAGACCCAGTACTTC | CASSFGVTGGSRETQYF
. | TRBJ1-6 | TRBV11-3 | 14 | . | TGTGCCAGCAGCAAGGGGGGGAGTAATTCACCCCTCCACTTT | CASSKGGSNSPLHF
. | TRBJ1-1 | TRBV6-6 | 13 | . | TGTGCCAGCAGGGACGTGGGGGCGGGTGAAGCTTTCTTT | CASRDVGAGEAFF
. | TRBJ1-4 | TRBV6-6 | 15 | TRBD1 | TGTGCCAGTTTCAGCGGACAGGAATTTAATGAAAAACTGTTTTTT | CASFSGQEFNEKLFF